The following is a TCR beta chain sequence with its context. The antigen it recognizes is unknown. No base-level quality is on record; no much larger clone is a single base apart. The data stem from a study of T cell changes during pregnancy in multiple sclerosis (dated by TCRdb to 2018 to 2020). Background on the whole study: The study looked at changes in the T cell repertoire across pregnancy in women with multiple sclerosis.

As encoded in the germline V gene, CDR1 is SGHRS while CDR2 is YFSETQ. The V end gives up 0 bases and the J end 4 bases, leaving 8 bases in the junction not matched to a gene. Counted from cysteine to phenylalanine, this CDR3 has 17 amino acids. The read is trimmed to its CDR3 DNA, 51 bases read in frame from base 1. Libraries were constructed by the immunoSEQ multiplex PCR assay. This is the immuneACCESS table as TCRdb keeps it, with only in-frame sequences that have V and J called. A part of the clones is gone; compared with another copy, unresolved V genes explain less than half, and the rest is unexplained. In all, the sample holds tens of thousands of clones, and around 88% of those were seen once. Approximately 3.5% of the sample rests with the top ten.

This TCR was recovered from a female donor in good health, enrolled as a control in a pregnancy study. The specimen comprised CD4+ T cells from peripheral blood mononuclear cells, sampled in the first trimester of pregnancy. The V and J segments used are TRBV5-1 and TRBJ2-1, with TRBD2 matching 9 junction bases. This receptor carries the CDR3 CASSLAPSRGGYNEQFF. The DNA sequence is as follows: TGCGCCAGCAGCTTGGCCCCTTCGCGGGGGGGATACAATGAGCAGTTCTTC.